This T cell receptor beta chain appears in the sequencing data of a study of cytomegalovirus exposure and HLA in healthy donors (dated by TCRdb to 2015 to 2018). Broadly, across the study: An earlier analysis of approximately 590 of the donors reported 276 Gb of sequence data and around 110 million unique TCR beta sequences from 150 million to 200 million T cells. Both class I and class II loci were covered by HLA typing, at four-digit resolution. Every discovery cohort repertoire had been produced on one sequencing platform. The number of donors typed differed by locus, with roughly 629-640 for A, B, C, DRB1 and DQB1, roughly 550 for DQA1, over 600 for DPA1, and about 450 for DPB1. A separate validation cohort of more than 100 different subjects was used in addition to the roughly 620-subject first cohort. Five DR-DQ haplotypes were handled as single units for association and clustering, since linkage in the cohort was strong. Donor age, sex, ethnicity and CMV serostatus were compiled alongside the repertoire data. On average, about 200,000 unique TCR beta nucleotide sequences were sequenced per donor among 300 to 500 genotyped donors of the cohort, with roughly 18% of those sequences being non-productive. To study patterns of TCR occurrence, a later analysis re-analyzed previously published TCR beta repertoires from 600 to 750 donors and added high-resolution HLA genotyping. The study aimed to test whether cataloging public T cell receptors could reveal signatures of past pathogen exposure. The genetic ancestry cluster associated with self-reported Caucasian donors included about 84% of the 398 genotyped donors. An early release covering roughly 600 HLA-typed donors comprised roughly 300 gigabases of sequencing data and 65 million to 100 million unique TCR sequences. An earlier analysis of 587 of the donors used high-throughput TCR beta sequencing to judge whether each TCR beta V gene segment behaved as functional or pseudogenic. To predict cytomegalovirus infection status, the study combined high-throughput TCR immunosequencing, statistical association of individual TCRs with disease status, and machine learning. The study profiled the T cell repertoires of fewer than 850 subjects by immunosequencing and related them to cytomegalovirus serostatus. Rather than using new phenotypic data, the later analysis identified candidate immune exposures from TCR beta sequences and from how often those sequences occurred across donors. A later genetic analysis used genome-wide SNP genotypes for about three fifths of the roughly 700 donors, treating that subset as a discovery cohort.

The library came from the immunoSEQ multiplex PCR assay. For the multiplex PCR, a mixture combining 60 forward primers for TCR Vbeta segments and 13 reverse primers for TCR Jbeta segments was used. The CDR3 region of rearranged TCR beta genes was amplified from genomic DNA with a multiplex PCR assay. Amplified TCR beta libraries were sequenced as 87-base-pair reads on the Illumina HiSeq System. The published analysis was carried out like this. In a later analysis, tens of millions of unique TCR beta chains were counted across the 500 to 850 repertoires, and some 10 million of these chains were shared by at least two donors. Raw reads were error-corrected and collapsed into unique sequences with a nearest-neighbor algorithm that merged closely related sequences to remove PCR and sequencing errors. Alignment of CDR3 sequences to IMGT reference sequences was used to assign V, D and J gene segments. Each retained sequence needed at least a six-nucleotide match to both a V gene segment and a J gene segment. Rearrangements were called productive when the CDR3 lacked stop codons and stayed in frame with V and J; all others were non-productive. Following IMGT convention, CDR3 was defined as the stretch from the second conserved V-encoded cysteine up to the conserved J-encoded phenylalanine. The earlier analysis of about 570 of the donors excluded any sequence lacking an unambiguous match to a single V gene segment. In an earlier analysis of approximately 560 of the donors, a V segment was called functional when productive rearrangements were above 56.7%, and segregating when the standard deviation between donors exceeded 5%. A statistical classification framework was built to diagnose cytomegalovirus status from the catalog of TCR beta chain sequences. In a later analysis, V and J genes were assigned by comparing TCR nucleotide sequences against IMGT/GENE-DB human TR gene sequences. In a later analysis, CDR3 sequences and most-parsimonious VDJ recombination scenarios were assigned using the TCRdist pipeline. A later analysis defined each TCR beta chain by its CDR3 amino acid sequence plus V-gene family, and excluded reads lacking a unique V-gene family. As a way to deal with suspected cross-contamination and a sequencing artifact, a later analysis dropped 640 or so nucleotide sequences that were highly shared and had low generation probability. In a later analysis, a clonal expansion index was calculated for each public chain from normalized within-repertoire ranks of inferred template counts. In a later analysis, generation probabilities were computed with a VDJ recombination model fitted to out-of-frame rearrangements, and the resulting probabilities were checked against IGoR. In a later analysis, hypergeometric tests were used to score TCR-TCR, TCR-HLA and TCR-CMV co-occurrence, with a repertoire-size bias correction applied to TCR pairs. To estimate false discovery rates, a later analysis permuted the HLA or CMV assignments 20 times. A later analysis grouped co-occurring TCRs with DBSCAN, adding TCRdist sequence similarity when clustering within HLA-allele-positive subsets. Repertoires with fewer than 30,000 or more than 120,000 public chains, plus five repertoires with anomalous nucleotide sharing, were excluded from co-occurrence clustering. TCRdb took over this immuneACCESS table, retaining in-frame rearrangements with V and J assigned. Such tables are incomplete; in checked studies, under half of the missing clones stem from an unresolved V gene, and the remainder is unexplained. For V, J and clone size, that table is used; D and trimming come from the DNA. Here the sample has approximately 110,000 clones; around 86% occur a single time. The ten largest clones take up about 6.9% of the sample.

Overall study outcomes, separate from this receptor: Some IMGT-functional V segments, including TRBV6-2 and TRBV6-3, could not be distinguished by the 87-base-pair reads and were therefore excluded. A later analysis found that HLA-associated TCR beta chains were more clonally expanded and had lower generation probabilities than equally common non-associated chains. A cluster of highly shared sequence variants was judged likely to be a technical artifact of the sequencing pipeline. The study gave a list of some 150 TCR beta chains associated with cytomegalovirus. An association between a missense DCLRE1C variant and V-gene and J-gene trimming of TCR beta chains was found in a later genetic analysis and replicated in an independent cohort. According to a later analysis, TCR association rates differed among HLA loci, with DRB1 alleles showing the most associated TCRs and HLA-C alleles showing the fewest. Presence/absence analyses assumed roughly uniform sequencing depth across donors, an assumption that may not hold. The authors suggested that the approach could potentially be generalized to other disease states and immunological phenotypes. In both the original and validation cohorts, the classifier was reported to diagnose cytomegalovirus status with high specificity and sensitivity. CMV serostatus was the only immune exposure information available for the cohort. Several of the top co-occurrence clusters appeared to be linked to parvovirus B19, influenza, CMV and Epstein-Barr virus, according to a later analysis. Specific HLA alleles were associated with around 18,000 TCR beta sequences at a false discovery rate of 0.05 in a later analysis. In an earlier analysis of 450 to 750 of the donors, most TCR beta V segments appeared in productive rearrangements about 87% or about 30% of the time, broadly matching IMGT annotations. Because counts were too low, seventeen rarely observed V segments, including chromosome 9 orphons, were left out of the earlier analysis of over 550 of the donors. Compared with the roughly 710-donor mean, donors in an Asian-associated ancestry cluster had fewer N-insertions in productive TCRs, according to a later genetic analysis. When HLA alleles, especially DR and DQ, strongly co-occurred, TCR associations were difficult to assign to individual alleles. Correlated functional status among segregating V segments might reflect linkage disequilibrium, but an unknown experimental factor could not be ruled out. Most CMV-associated TCR beta chains appeared to be HLA-restricted in a later analysis, and the HLA associations seemed to be driven largely by CMV exposure. Across donors, most TCR sequences were observed very rarely, whereas some public TCRs were present in many individuals. Because HLA typing was missing for some donors at each locus, association tests included only the typed subset. Only TCR beta chains were sequenced in this cohort, and the absence of alpha or paired-chain data limited detectable features. A few of the identified cytomegalovirus-associated TCR beta chains were confirmed in vitro to be specific for cytomegalovirus antigens. A further reported finding was that TCR beta sequences accurately predicted the HLA-A and HLA-B alleles for most subjects in the first cohort.

Via the germline V gene, CDR1 is MGHRA and CDR2 YSYEKL. V drops 0 bases and J drops 7 bases, leaving 4 bases in between. From cysteine to phenylalanine, the CDR3 is 12 amino acids long. Only CDR3 DNA remains: 36 bases, in frame from the first base. A note on this clone: Its antigen remains undetermined. Per-base quality was not reported, and no clone a single base away is much larger than it.

The cohort comprised around 700 healthy bone marrow donors. At the time of sampling, every cohort member was nominally healthy, though immune exposures that went unrecorded were likely present. The donor was CMV seropositive and was included in the group of about 290 seropositive cohort members. Every donor gave a peripheral blood sample, and the peripheral blood mononuclear cells from that sample were used for TCR beta sequencing. Genomic DNA was extracted from the blood cell samples with the Qiagen DNeasy Blood Extraction Kit. This TCR was sampled from a man aged 25 to 40 in good health and CMV-seropositive. The sequenced material came from PBMCs. The chain joins TRBV4-1 to TRBJ2-1; confidence is insufficient to name the D gene. The sequenced DNA: TGCGCCAGCAGCCAAGAAGAGAATGAGCAGTTCTTC. Its protein product is CASSQEENEQFF.